This T cell receptor (beta chain) was sequenced in a study of post-analysis software for immune sequencing data. Study as a whole: The cohort encompassed relapsing-remitting, secondary progressive and progressive-relapsing multiple sclerosis disease courses.

CDR1 and CDR2 (germline): LNHDA, SQIVND (reference sequence). The CDR3 is 14 residues long. V lost 8 bases, J lost 2 bases, and 14 bases lay in between. Study-wide results and limits: Samples from one preparation batch, clustered by F measure, grouped strongly together. Five or six TRBV segments were more frequent in patients than controls; TRBV5-6, TRBV5-1 and TRBV20-1 belonged to this group. Diversity measured as normalized Chao1 was significantly lower in multiple sclerosis patients than in controls.

This clonotype was counted between two and nine times. Antigen specificity is unknown. Prepared TCR beta cDNA libraries contained unique molecular identifiers. TCRdb passed the PCR reads through MiXCR, listing each CDR3 protein once. The data contain more than 450,000 distinct CDR3 sequences, around 47% of them singletons. This rearrangement joins TRBV19 to TRBJ2-3, with no clear D. This TCR was recovered from a girl between 5 and 17 years old with multiple sclerosis. The sample was blood. The CDR3 reads CASESGQVTDTQYF. Here the CDR3 DNA reads TGTGCCAGTGAGTCTGGTCAGGTCACAGATACGCAGTATTTT.